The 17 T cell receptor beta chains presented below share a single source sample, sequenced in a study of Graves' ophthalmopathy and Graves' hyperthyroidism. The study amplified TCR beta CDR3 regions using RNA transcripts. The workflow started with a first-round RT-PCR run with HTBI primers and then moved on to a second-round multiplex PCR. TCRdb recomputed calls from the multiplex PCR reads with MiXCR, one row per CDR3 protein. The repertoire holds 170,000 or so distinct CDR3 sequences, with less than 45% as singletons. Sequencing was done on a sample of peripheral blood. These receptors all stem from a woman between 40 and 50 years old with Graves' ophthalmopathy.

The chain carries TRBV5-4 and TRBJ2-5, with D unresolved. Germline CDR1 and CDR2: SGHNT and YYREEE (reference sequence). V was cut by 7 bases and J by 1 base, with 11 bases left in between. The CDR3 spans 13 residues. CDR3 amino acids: CASGQGLQETQYF. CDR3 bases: TGTGCCAGCGGCCAAGGGCTCCAAGAGACCCAGTACTTC.

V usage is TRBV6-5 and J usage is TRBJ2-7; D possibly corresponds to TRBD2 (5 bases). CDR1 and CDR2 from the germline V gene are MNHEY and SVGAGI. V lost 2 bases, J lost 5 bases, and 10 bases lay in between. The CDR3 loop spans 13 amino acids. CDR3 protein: CASSYEGAHEQYF. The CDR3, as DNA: TGTGCCAGCAGTTACGAGGGTGCCCACGAGCAGTACTTC.

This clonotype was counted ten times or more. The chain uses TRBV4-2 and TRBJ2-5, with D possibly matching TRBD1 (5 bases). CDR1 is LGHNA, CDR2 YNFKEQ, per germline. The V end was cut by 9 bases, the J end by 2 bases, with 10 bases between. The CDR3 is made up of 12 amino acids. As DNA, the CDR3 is TGTGCCAGTAGAAAGGGGCAAGAGACCCAGTACTTC. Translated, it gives CASRKGQETQYF.

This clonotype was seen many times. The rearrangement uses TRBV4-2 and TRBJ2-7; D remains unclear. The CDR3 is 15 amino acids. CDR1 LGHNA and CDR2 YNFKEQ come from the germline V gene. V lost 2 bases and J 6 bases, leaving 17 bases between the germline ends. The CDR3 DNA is TGTGCCAGCAGCCAACTCGGGCAGGTAAAGAGCGAGCAGTACTTC. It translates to CASSQLGQVKSEQYF.

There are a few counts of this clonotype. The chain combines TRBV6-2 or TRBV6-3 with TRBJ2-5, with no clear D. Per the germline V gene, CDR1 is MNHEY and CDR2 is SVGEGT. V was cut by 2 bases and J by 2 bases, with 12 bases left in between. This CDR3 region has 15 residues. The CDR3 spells CASSYGIVQQETQYF. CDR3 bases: TGTGCCAGCAGTTACGGGATAGTACAGCAAGAGACCCAGTACTTC.

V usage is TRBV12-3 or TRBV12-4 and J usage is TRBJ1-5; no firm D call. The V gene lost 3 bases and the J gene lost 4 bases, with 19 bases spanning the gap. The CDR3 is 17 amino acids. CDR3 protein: CASSFVFNRVSNQPQHF. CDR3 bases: TGTGCCAGCAGTTTTGTTTTTAACAGAGTTTCGAATCAGCCCCAGCATTTT.

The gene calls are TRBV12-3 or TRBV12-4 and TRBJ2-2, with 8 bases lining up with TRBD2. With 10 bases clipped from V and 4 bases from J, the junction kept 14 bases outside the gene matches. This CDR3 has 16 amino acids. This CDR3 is CATSREPREGTGELFF. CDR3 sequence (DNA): TGTGCCACCAGCAGAGAACCCCGGGAGGGCACCGGGGAGCTGTTTTTT.

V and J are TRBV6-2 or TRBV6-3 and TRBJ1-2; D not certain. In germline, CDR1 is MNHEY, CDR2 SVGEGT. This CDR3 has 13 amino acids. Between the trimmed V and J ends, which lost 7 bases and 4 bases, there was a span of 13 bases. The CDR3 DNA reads TGTGCCAGCACTCGAGAACCCCGCTATGGCTACACCTTC. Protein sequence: CASTREPRYGYTF.

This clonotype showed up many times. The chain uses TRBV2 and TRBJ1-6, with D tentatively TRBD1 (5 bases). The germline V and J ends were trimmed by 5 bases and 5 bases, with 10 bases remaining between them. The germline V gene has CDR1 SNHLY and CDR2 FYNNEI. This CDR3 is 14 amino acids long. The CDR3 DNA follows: TGTGCCAGCAGTATAGACAGCAATAATTCACCCCTCCACTTT. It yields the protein CASSIDSNNSPLHF.

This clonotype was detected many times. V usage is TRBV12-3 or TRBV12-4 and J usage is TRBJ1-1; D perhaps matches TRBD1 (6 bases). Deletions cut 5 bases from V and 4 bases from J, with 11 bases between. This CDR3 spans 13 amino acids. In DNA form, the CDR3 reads TGTGCCAGCAGTCTACAGGGTGTCACTGAAGCTTTCTTT. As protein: CASSLQGVTEAFF.

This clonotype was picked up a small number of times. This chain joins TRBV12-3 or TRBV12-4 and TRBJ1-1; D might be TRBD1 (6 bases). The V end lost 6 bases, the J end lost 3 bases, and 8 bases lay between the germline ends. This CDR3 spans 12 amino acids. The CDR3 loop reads CASRDSYTEAFF. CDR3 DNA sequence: TGTGCCAGCAGGGACAGTTACACTGAAGCTTTCTTT.

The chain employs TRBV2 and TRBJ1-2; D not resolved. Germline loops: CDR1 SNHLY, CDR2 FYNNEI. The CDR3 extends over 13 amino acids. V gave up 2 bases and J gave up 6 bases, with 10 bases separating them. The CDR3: CASSEKRVDGYTF. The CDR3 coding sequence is TGTGCCAGCAGTGAAAAGAGGGTTGATGGCTACACCTTC.

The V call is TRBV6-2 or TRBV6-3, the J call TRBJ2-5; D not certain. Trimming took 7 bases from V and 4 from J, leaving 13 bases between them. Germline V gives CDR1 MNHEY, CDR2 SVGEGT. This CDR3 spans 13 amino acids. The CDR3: CASTLAWRETQYF. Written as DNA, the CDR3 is TGTGCCAGCACCTTGGCTTGGAGAGAGACCCAGTACTTC.

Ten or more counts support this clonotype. CDR3 coding DNA: TGTGCCATCAGTACCGGGCCGAGCAACCAAGAGACCCAGTACTTC. Translation gives CAISTGPSNQETQYF. V and J are TRBV10-3 and TRBJ2-5; unclear D gene. The CDR3 consists of 15 residues. Germline assignment: CDR1 ENHRY and CDR2 SYGVKD. Trimming stripped 5 bases from V and 0 bases from J, with 13 bases between.

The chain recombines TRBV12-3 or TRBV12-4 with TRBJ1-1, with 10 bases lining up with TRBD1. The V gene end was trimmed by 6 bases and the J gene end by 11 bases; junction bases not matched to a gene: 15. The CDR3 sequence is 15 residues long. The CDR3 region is CASSRQGAEGAWAFF. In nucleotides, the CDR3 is TGTGCCAGCAGCCGACAGGGGGCGGAAGGGGCATGGGCTTTCTTT.

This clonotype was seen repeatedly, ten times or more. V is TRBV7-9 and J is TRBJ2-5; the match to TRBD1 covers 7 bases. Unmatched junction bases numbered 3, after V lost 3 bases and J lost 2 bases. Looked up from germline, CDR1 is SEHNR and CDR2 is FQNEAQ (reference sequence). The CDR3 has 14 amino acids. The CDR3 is CASSFLDRQETQYF. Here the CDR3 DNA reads TGTGCCAGCAGCTTTCTGGACAGGCAAGAGACCCAGTACTTC. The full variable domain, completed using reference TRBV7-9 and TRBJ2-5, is DTGVSQNPRHKITKRGQNVTFRCDPISEHNRLYWYRQTLGQGPEFLTYFQNEAQLEKSRLLSDRFSAERPKGSFSTLEIQRTEQGDSAMYLCASSFLDRQETQYFGPGTRLLVL.

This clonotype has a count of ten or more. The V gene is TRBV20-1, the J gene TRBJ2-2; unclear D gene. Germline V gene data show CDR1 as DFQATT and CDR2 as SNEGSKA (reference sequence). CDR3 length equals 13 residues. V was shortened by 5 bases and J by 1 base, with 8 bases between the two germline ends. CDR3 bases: TGCAGTGCTGTAACGGGGAACACCGGGGAGCTGTTTTTT. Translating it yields CSAVTGNTGELFF.